This is a list of T cell receptor beta chains from one sample in a study of blood T cell repertoires in COVID-19. Generated by immunoSEQ multiplex PCR, the TCRdb table keeps only in-frame clones and is missing some. The table lists some 90,000 clones, roughly 89% of them singletons. Sequencing input: peripheral blood. These receptors were obtained from a woman older than 75 with active COVID-19. Each CDR3 is given with its conserved first and last residue. A D gene is named only where the DNA matches it firmly. Expanded clones get a size class; other rows say once, few or many, or leave the size out.

D: -; V: TRBV7-2; size: -; J: TRBJ2-2; CDR3: CASSLSLLLTELFF; DNA: TGTGCCAGCAGCTTGAGCCTGCTCCTCACGGAGCTGTTTTTT
D: -; V: TRBV3-1/TRBV3-2; size: -; J: TRBJ1-3; CDR3: CASSFRGSGNTIYF; DNA: TGTGCCAGCAGTTTCAGGGGCTCTGGAAACACCATATATTTT
D: TRBD2; V: TRBV13; size: -; J: TRBJ2-1; CDR3: CASQRGGSYNEQFF; DNA: TGTGCCAGCCAACGGGGGGGGTCCTACAATGAGCAGTTCTTC
D: -; V: TRBV24-1; size: -; J: TRBJ2-3; CDR3: CATGGQGTDTQYF; DNA: TGTGCCACGGGGGGGCAGGGCACAGATACGCAGTATTTT
D: TRBD1; V: TRBV5-5; size: -; J: TRBJ2-1; CDR3: CASSPTPRTGPEQFF; DNA: TGTGCCAGCAGCCCAACACCCCGGACAGGGCCTGAGCAGTTCTTC
D: -; V: TRBV6-2/TRBV6-3; size: -; J: TRBJ1-1; CDR3: CASSSRGGRNTEAFF; DNA: TGTGCCAGCAGTTCCCGGGGGGGGAGGAACACTGAAGCTTTCTTT
D: -; V: TRBV4-3; size: -; J: TRBJ1-1; CDR3: CASSPGKGAGNTEAFF; DNA: TGCGCCAGCAGCCCCGGAAAAGGCGCAGGGAACACTGAAGCTTTCTTT
D: TRBD1; V: TRBV5-1; size: -; J: TRBJ2-2; CDR3: CASSVGTVRNGELFF; DNA: TGCGCCAGCAGCGTCGGGACAGTGAGAAACGGGGAGCTGTTTTTT
D: -; V: TRBV27; size: -; J: TRBJ2-1; CDR3: CASTQTNYNEQFF; DNA: TGTGCCAGCACCCAGACAAATTACAATGAGCAGTTCTTC
D: -; V: TRBV3-1/TRBV3-2; size: -; J: TRBJ1-2; CDR3: CASSQRGVGGYTF; DNA: TGTGCCAGCAGTCAAAGGGGCGTTGGGGGCTACACCTTC
D: TRBD2; V: TRBV29-1; size: few; J: TRBJ2-1; CDR3: CSVRGVSGRLEEQFF; DNA: TGCAGCGTGCGTGGTGTGAGCGGGAGATTAGAGGAGCAGTTCTTC
D: -; V: TRBV5-1; size: few; J: TRBJ2-7; CDR3: CASSSRTVHEQYF; DNA: TGCGCCAGCAGCTCCCGGACAGTCCACGAGCAGTACTTC
D: TRBD2; V: TRBV11-2; size: once; J: TRBJ2-7; CDR3: CASSPPRGLAAGSYEQYF; DNA: TGTGCCAGCAGCCCCCCTCGGGGACTAGCGGCCGGCTCCTACGAGCAGTACTTC
D: -; V: TRBV14; size: -; J: TRBJ2-5; CDR3: CASSLRNGDF; DNA: TGTGCCAGCAGCCTCCGTAATGGAGACTTC
D: TRBD2; V: TRBV4-3; size: -; J: TRBJ2-1; CDR3: CASSQGTAGAYNEQFF; DNA: TGCGCCAGCAGCCAAGGGACGGCGGGAGCCTACAATGAGCAGTTCTTC
D: TRBD2; V: TRBV20-1; size: -; J: TRBJ2-1; CDR3: CSASTSVPEFF; DNA: TGCAGTGCGAGTACTAGCGTTCCAGAGTTCTTC
D: -; V: TRBV7-9; size: -; J: TRBJ2-5; CDR3: CASSPRWGHQETQYF; DNA: TGTGCCAGCAGCCCCCGTTGGGGGCATCAAGAGACCCAGTACTTC
D: TRBD1; V: TRBV4-3; size: -; J: TRBJ2-5; CDR3: CASSPTFRGGGETQYF; DNA: TGCGCCAGCAGCCCGACATTTAGAGGGGGCGGCGAGACCCAGTACTTC
D: -; V: TRBV2; size: -; J: TRBJ2-7; CDR3: CAGGRSSYEQYF; DNA: TGTGCCGGCGGAAGGAGCTCCTACGAGCAGTACTTC
D: -; V: TRBV4-3; size: -; J: TRBJ2-1; CDR3: CASSRNRDTYNEQFF; DNA: TGCGCCAGCAGCCGAAACCGGGACACGTACAATGAGCAGTTCTTC
D: TRBD1; V: TRBV19; size: -; J: TRBJ1-6; CDR3: CASSLGTGGKRSPLHF; DNA: TGTGCCAGTAGCCTTGGGACAGGGGGTAAACGATCACCCCTCCACTTT
D: TRBD1; V: TRBV11-3; size: -; J: TRBJ2-1; CDR3: CASSSQGDEQFF; DNA: TGTGCCAGCAGCTCCCAGGGGGATGAGCAGTTCTTC
D: -; V: TRBV27; size: once; J: TRBJ2-1; CDR3: CASSLGDSRGEQFF; DNA: TGTGCCAGCAGTTTAGGGGACTCCCGCGGAGAGCAGTTCTTC
D: -; V: TRBV7-2; size: once; J: TRBJ2-3; CDR3: CASSSHASTDTQYF; DNA: TGTGCCAGCAGCTCACATGCTAGCACAGATACGCAGTATTTT
D: -; V: TRBV29-1; size: -; J: TRBJ1-2; CDR3: CSVDGGAVGYGYTF; DNA: TGCAGCGTTGATGGGGGGGCGGTGGGCTATGGCTACACCTTC
D: TRBD1; V: TRBV13; size: -; J: TRBJ2-2; CDR3: CASSLRGTGAGTGELFF; DNA: TGTGCCAGCAGCTTACGGGGGACAGGGGCTGGCACCGGGGAGCTGTTTTTT
D: -; V: TRBV28; size: -; J: TRBJ1-1; CDR3: CASSLRGGSGTEAFF; DNA: TGTGCCAGCAGTTTAAGGGGCGGGAGTGGCACTGAAGCTTTCTTT
D: -; V: TRBV28; size: -; J: TRBJ2-7; CDR3: CASNPAGFSYEQYF; DNA: TGTGCCAGCAACCCCGCAGGGTTCTCCTACGAGCAGTACTTC
D: -; V: TRBV14; size: -; J: TRBJ2-7; CDR3: CASSPRLGLGVYEQYF; DNA: TGTGCCAGCAGCCCCCGGTTGGGGCTTGGAGTTTACGAGCAGTACTTC
D: -; V: TRBV4-2; size: -; J: TRBJ2-4; CDR3: CASSQDQARVSAKNIQYF; DNA: TGTGCCAGCAGCCAAGATCAAGCCCGGGTATCAGCCAAAAACATTCAGTACTTC
D: TRBD2; V: TRBV19; size: -; J: TRBJ2-7; CDR3: CASSIGYVLGLAPYEQYF; DNA: TGTGCCAGTAGTATAGGTTACGTTTTGGGACTAGCTCCCTACGAGCAGTACTTC
D: TRBD2; V: TRBV28; size: -; J: TRBJ2-3; CDR3: CASSFGRLAGTDTQYF; DNA: TGTGCCAGCAGTTTCGGAAGACTAGCGGGCACAGATACGCAGTATTTT
D: TRBD1; V: TRBV7-2; size: once; J: TRBJ1-5; CDR3: CASSYRGGQPQHF; DNA: TGTGCCAGCAGCTACAGGGGAGGTCAGCCCCAGCATTTT